This record concerns one TCR beta chain sequence. The antigen remains unidentified. The source of the sample is a study of regulatory dendritic cells for organ transplantation. The study's findings and limits: Mature dendritic cells appeared to drive more memory CD8+ clonal expansion than regulatory ones.

The assay was immunoSEQ multiplex PCR, and TCRdb's table has in-frame clones only and misses some. The sample includes under 40,000 clones, 90% to 95% seen only once; the top ten take 0.11%. Per the germline V gene, CDR1 is SGHNT and CDR2 is YYREEE (reference sequence). This CDR3 is built from 12 residues. V shed 1 base and J shed 5 bases, with 6 bases lying between them. FACS sorted CD4+ or CD8+ T cells into CD45RA+ naive and CD45RO+ memory. This chain joins TRBV5-4 and TRBJ2-5; D gene uncertain. The clonotype comes from a human donor in good health. Sequenced sample: naive CD8+ T cells from blood. Regarding subset: CD45RA+ naive T cells. CDR3 coding DNA: TGTGCCAGCAGCTTGTTTCCCGAGACCCAGTACTTC. Its translation: CASSLFPETQYF.